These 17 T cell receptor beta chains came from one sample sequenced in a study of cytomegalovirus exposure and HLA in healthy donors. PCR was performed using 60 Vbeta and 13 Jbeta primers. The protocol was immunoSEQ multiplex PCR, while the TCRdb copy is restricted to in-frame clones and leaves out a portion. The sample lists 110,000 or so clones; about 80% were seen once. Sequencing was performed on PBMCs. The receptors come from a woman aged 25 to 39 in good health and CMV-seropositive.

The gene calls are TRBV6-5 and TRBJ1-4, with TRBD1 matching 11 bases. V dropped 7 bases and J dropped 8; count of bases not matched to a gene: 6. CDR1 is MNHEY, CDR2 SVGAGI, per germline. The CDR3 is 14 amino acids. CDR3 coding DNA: TGTGCCAGCACCCGGACAGGGGGCGGAGAAAAACTGTTTTTT. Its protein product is CASTRTGGGEKLFF.

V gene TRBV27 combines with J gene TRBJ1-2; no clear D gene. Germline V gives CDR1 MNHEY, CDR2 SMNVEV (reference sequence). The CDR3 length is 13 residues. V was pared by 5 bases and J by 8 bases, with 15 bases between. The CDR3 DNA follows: TGTGCCAGCAGTCTCCGACGTGCGGAGGGCTACACCTTC. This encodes CASSLRRAEGYTF.

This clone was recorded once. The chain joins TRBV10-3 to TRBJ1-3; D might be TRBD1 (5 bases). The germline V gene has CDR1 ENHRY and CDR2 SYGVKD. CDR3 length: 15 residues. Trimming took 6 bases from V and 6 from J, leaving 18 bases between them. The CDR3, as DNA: TGTGCCATCAGCCCTCAGGGCGGTTTAGTAAACACCATATATTTT. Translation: CAISPQGGLVNTIYF.

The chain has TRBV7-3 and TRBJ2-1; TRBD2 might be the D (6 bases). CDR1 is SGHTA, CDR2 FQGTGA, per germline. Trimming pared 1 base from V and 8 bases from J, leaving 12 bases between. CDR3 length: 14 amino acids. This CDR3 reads CASSLITGTDEQFF. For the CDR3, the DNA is TGTGCCAGCAGCTTAATAACCGGGACTGATGAGCAGTTCTTC.

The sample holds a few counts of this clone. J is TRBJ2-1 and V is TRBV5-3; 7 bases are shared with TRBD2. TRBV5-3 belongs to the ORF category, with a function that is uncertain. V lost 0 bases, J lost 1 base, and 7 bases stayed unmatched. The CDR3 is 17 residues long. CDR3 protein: CARSLVGNSGSYNEQFF. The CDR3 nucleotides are TGTGCCAGAAGCTTGGTCGGGAATAGCGGGTCCTACAATGAGCAGTTCTTC.

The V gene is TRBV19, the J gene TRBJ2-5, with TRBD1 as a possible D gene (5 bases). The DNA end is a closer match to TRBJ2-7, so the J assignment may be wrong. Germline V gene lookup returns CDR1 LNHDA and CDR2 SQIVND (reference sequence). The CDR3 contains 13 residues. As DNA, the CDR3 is TGTGCCAGTAGTATTTTGCAGGGCTACGAGCAGTACTTC. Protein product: CASSILQGYEQYF.

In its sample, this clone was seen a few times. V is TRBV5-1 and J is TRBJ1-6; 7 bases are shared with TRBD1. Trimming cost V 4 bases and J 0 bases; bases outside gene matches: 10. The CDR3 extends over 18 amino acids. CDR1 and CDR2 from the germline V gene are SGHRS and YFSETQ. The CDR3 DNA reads TGCGCCAGCAGCCGCCAAGGGACAGAGAGCTCCTATAATTCACCCCTCCACTTT. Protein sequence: CASSRQGTESSYNSPLHF.

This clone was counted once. The CDR3 is CASSYSRDRDTEAFF. The CDR3 region has the DNA TGTGCCAGCAGTTACTCGAGGGACAGGGACACTGAAGCTTTCTTT. This chain uses TRBV6-5 with TRBJ1-1; 9 bases fit TRBD1. Trimming took 0 bases from V and 3 from J; bases not matched to a gene: 2. Germline V gene sequence: CDR1 MNHEY, CDR2 SVGAGI. The CDR3 sequence is 15 residues long.

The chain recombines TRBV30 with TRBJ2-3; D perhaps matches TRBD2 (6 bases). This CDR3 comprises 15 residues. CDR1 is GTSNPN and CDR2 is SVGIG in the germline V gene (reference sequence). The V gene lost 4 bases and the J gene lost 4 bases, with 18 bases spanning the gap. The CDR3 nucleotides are TGTGCCTGGAACCCCGGGACGTGGGAGGCAGATACGCAGTATTTT. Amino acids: CAWNPGTWEADTQYF.

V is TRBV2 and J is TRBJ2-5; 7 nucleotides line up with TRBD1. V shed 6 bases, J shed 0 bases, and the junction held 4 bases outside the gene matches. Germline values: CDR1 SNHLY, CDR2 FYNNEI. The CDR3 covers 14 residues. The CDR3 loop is CASSGQVYQETQYF. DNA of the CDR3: TGTGCCAGCAGCGGACAGGTGTACCAAGAGACCCAGTACTTC.

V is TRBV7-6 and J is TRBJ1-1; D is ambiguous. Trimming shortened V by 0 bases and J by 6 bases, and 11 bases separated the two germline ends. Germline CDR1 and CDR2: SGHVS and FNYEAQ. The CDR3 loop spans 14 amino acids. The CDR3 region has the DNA TGTGCCAGCAGCTTAGCCGGGGAAACAGCTGAAGCTTTCTTT. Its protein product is CASSLAGETAEAFF.

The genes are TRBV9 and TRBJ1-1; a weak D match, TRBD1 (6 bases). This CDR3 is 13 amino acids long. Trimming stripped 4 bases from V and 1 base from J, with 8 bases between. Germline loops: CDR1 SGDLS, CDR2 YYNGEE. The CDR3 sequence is CASSKQGNTEAFF. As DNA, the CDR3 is TGTGCCAGCAGCAAACAGGGGAACACTGAAGCTTTCTTT. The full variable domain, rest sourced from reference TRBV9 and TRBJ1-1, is DSGVTQTPKHLITATGQRVTLRCSPRSGDLSVYWYQQSLDQGLQFLIQYYNGEERAKGNILERFSAQQFPDLHSELNLSSLELGDSALYFCASSKQGNTEAFFGQGTRLTVV.

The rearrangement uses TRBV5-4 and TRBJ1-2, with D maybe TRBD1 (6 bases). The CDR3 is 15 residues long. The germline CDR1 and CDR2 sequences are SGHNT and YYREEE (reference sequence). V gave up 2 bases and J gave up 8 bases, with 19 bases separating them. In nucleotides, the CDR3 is TGTGCCAGCAGCTTACGTGACAGGCCAATTTTGGGCTACACCTTC. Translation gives CASSLRDRPILGYTF. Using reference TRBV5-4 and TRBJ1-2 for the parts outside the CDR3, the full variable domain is ETGVTQSPTHLIKTRGQQVTLRCSSQSGHNTVSWYQQALGQGPQFIFQYYREEENGRGNFPPRFSGLQFPNYSSELNVNALELDDSALYLCASSLRDRPILGYTFGSGTRLTVV.

The CDR3 nucleotides are TGTGCCAGCAGCCCCCGGCAGGGGCGAGACGGCACTGAAGCTTTCTTT. This encodes CASSPRQGRDGTEAFF. The gene calls are TRBV7-9 and TRBJ1-1, with D maybe TRBD1 (6 bases). This CDR3 contains 16 residues. V dropped 5 bases and J dropped 4 bases, with 20 bases sitting between them. The germline CDR1 and CDR2 sequences are SEHNR and FQNEAQ (reference sequence). Using reference TRBV7-9 and TRBJ1-1 for the parts outside the CDR3, the full variable domain is DTGVSQNPRHKITKRGQNVTFRCDPISEHNRLYWYRQTLGQGPEFLTYFQNEAQLEKSRLLSDRFSAERPKGSFSTLEIQRTEQGDSAMYLCASSPRQGRDGTEAFFGQGTRLTVV.

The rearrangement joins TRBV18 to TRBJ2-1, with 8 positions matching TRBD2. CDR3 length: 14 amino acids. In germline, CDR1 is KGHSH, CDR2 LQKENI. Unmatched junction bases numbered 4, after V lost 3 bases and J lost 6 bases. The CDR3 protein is CASSPGLDFNEQFF. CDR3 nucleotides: TGTGCCAGCTCACCGGGACTAGACTTCAATGAGCAGTTCTTC. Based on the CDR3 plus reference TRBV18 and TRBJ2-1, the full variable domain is NAGVMQNPRHLVRRRGQEARLRCSPMKGHSHVYWYRQLPEEGLKFMVYLQKENIIDESGMPKERFSAEFPKEGPSILRIQQVVRGDSAAYFCASSPGLDFNEQFFGPGTRLTVL.

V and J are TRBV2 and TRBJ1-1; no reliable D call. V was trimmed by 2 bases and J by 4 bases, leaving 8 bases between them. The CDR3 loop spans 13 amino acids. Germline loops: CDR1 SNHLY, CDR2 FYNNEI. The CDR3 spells CASSETYGTEAFF. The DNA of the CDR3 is TGTGCCAGCAGTGAAACCTACGGCACTGAAGCTTTCTTT.

Here the CDR3 reads CASSPSSTTNEKLFF. CDR3 sequence (DNA): TGTGCCAGCAGCCCCTCTAGCACCACTAATGAAAAACTGTTTTTT. The genes are TRBV7-6 and TRBJ1-4; D unresolved. This CDR3 has 15 residues. Per the germline V gene, CDR1 is SGHVS and CDR2 is FNYEAQ. Trimming removed 5 bases from V and 2 bases from J, with 12 bases in between.